The TCR beta chain under discussion was sequenced for a study of T cells in Graves' hyperthyroidism and ophthalmopathy. Study-wide results and caveats: Most thyroid clonotypes expanded above 0.001 appeared in blood too.

This clonotype occurred many times. The antigen is not known. The J segment lost 3 bases and the V segment lost 7 bases, leaving 7 bases of the junction unmatched. The CDR3 runs 14 residues. Hyperthyroidism had been newly diagnosed in patients aged 18 to 65, and its duration was under 2 months. Extraction of PBMCs used 8.5 to 10 ml of fresh peripheral blood. The investigators amplified TCR beta CDR3 regions from RNA transcripts. HTBI primers were employed in a first-round RT-PCR of the TCR CDR3. TCRdb reprocessed the multiplex PCR reads with MiXCR, giving one entry per CDR3 protein. The sample shows about 400,000 distinct CDR3 sequences, about 15% of them seen only once.

The sequenced material came from blood. The chain carries TRBV12-3 or TRBV12-4 and TRBJ2-7; 9 nucleotides agree with TRBD2. The receptor comes from a woman aged 18-29 years with Graves' hyperthyroidism. CDR3 residues: CASTVAGDNYEQYF. CDR3 nucleotides: TGTGCCAGCACCGTAGCGGGGGACAACTACGAGCAGTACTTC.